These 20 T cell receptor beta chains share one sample of origin, sequenced in a study of cytomegalovirus exposure and HLA in healthy donors. 13 Jbeta primers and 60 Vbeta primers were used for the PCR. Using immunoSEQ multiplex PCR, the repertoire was profiled, and TCRdb retains in-frame clones only, with some absent. Here the sample spans some 200,000 clones, 75% to 80% being singletons. Source material: PBMCs. The receptors stem from a man aged 18 to 29 in good health and CMV-seronegative.

The chain has TRBV9 and TRBJ2-2; a possible D gene is TRBD2 (6 bases). Germline CDR1 reads SGDLS; CDR2 reads YYNGEE. The V and J ends lost 0 bases and 2 bases respectively, with 8 bases between them. The CDR3 runs 15 residues. The CDR3 here is CASSVELANTGELFF. CDR3 nucleotide sequence: TGTGCCAGCAGCGTAGAACTAGCAAACACCGGGGAGCTGTTTTTT. Full variable domain (remainder filled in from reference TRBV9 and TRBJ2-2): DSGVTQTPKHLITATGQRVTLRCSPRSGDLSVYWYQQSLDQGLQFLIQYYNGEERAKGNILERFSAQQFPDLHSELNLSSLELGDSALYFCASSVELANTGELFFGEGSRLTVL.

This chain uses TRBV19 with TRBJ2-4, with D unclear. The CDR3 loop spans 13 amino acids. V lost 9 bases, J lost 0 bases, and 9 bases lay in between. Germline CDR1 and CDR2: LNHDA and SQIVND (reference sequence). The CDR3 DNA is TGTGCCAGGTCGGTTCTAGCCAAAAACATTCAGTACTTC. Translation gives CARSVLAKNIQYF.

This chain joins TRBV15 and TRBJ2-1; possible D gene TRBD2, 7 bases. Trimming stripped 0 bases from V and 5 bases from J, with 17 bases between. Germline V gives CDR1 LNHNV, CDR2 YYDKDF (reference sequence). The CDR3 runs to 17 residues. This chain's CDR3 is CATSREGTTGINNEQFF. In nucleotides, the CDR3 is TGTGCCACCAGCAGAGAGGGGACTACAGGGATCAACAATGAGCAGTTCTTC.

The chain uses TRBV5-1 and TRBJ2-7; the match to TRBD1 covers 8 bases. This CDR3 is built from 15 residues. V shed 4 bases and J 3 bases; nucleotides not matched to a gene: 9. Germline loops: CDR1 SGHRS, CDR2 YFSETQ. The CDR3 DNA reads TGCGCCAGCAGCAGTGGGACAGGAGCCCTCTACGAGCAGTACTTC. This encodes CASSSGTGALYEQYF.

The chain uses TRBV27 and TRBJ2-7, with TRBD1 matching over 9 bases. CDR3 size: 18 residues. With V trimmed by 2 bases and J by 4 bases, 15 bases remained unmatched. The germline CDR1 and CDR2 sequences are MNHEY and SMNVEV (reference sequence). CDR3 sequence: CASSLRLRAGDRVYEQYF. CDR3 nucleotide sequence: TGTGCCAGCAGTTTAAGGCTGAGGGCCGGGGACAGGGTTTACGAGCAGTACTTC.

This chain connects TRBV28 to TRBJ1-2; 7 nucleotides line up with TRBD1. The CDR3 is 12 amino acids. The V and J ends lost 6 bases and 12 bases, in that order; junction bases with no gene match: 10. Germline CDR1 is MDHEN and CDR2 is SYDVKM. The DNA for the CDR3 is TGTGCCAGCAGACAGCTTGAGGGGGCTGACACCTTC. This codes for CASRQLEGADTF.

The J gene is TRBJ2-7, the V gene TRBV30, with TRBD1 matching 7 bases. Trimming took 2 bases from V and 3 from J; bases not matched to a gene: 1. Germline CDR1 is GTSNPN and CDR2 is SVGIG (reference sequence). There are 12 residues in the CDR3. CDR3 region: CAWSRDSYEQYF. The DNA for the CDR3 is TGTGCCTGGAGTCGGGACAGCTACGAGCAGTACTTC.

The J gene is TRBJ2-7, the V gene TRBV7-3; 7 nucleotides agree with TRBD1. V gave up 4 bases and J gave up 2 bases; unmatched junction bases: 2. Germline CDR1 is SGHTA and CDR2 is FQGTGA. The CDR3 runs to 13 residues. The CDR3 bases are TGTGCCAGCAGCTACGGGACAGCCTACGAGCAGTACTTC. It yields the protein CASSYGTAYEQYF.

The DNA of the CDR3 is TGTGCCAGCAGTGAACCGGGACAGGGCCTATATGGCTACACCTTC. Its translation is CASSEPGQGLYGYTF. The chain combines TRBV6-1 with TRBJ1-2, with 9 bases that match TRBD1. Germline CDR1 reads MNHNS; CDR2 reads SASEGT. The V segment lost 2 bases and the J segment 5 bases; nucleotides outside the gene matches: 6. The CDR3 covers 15 residues.

The rearrangement links TRBV5-4 to TRBJ2-7; 10 bases line up with TRBD2. The CDR3 is 15 amino acids. CDR1 and CDR2 (germline): SGHNT, YYREEE (reference sequence). Trimming took 4 bases from V and 4 from J; bases not matched to a gene: 8. CDR3 amino acids: CASSPRAGGPYEQYF. For the CDR3, the DNA is TGTGCCAGCAGCCCGAGAGCGGGAGGGCCGTACGAGCAGTACTTC.

This clone appeared a single time. The chain carries TRBV5-6 and TRBJ1-2, with TRBD1 matching over 12 bases. Germline loops: CDR1 SGHDT, CDR2 YYEEEE. CDR3 length equals 14 residues. With V trimmed by 3 bases and J by 9 bases, 6 bases remained unmatched. The CDR3 bases are TGTGCCAGCAGCTCCCGGGACAGGGGGCGCAGCTACACCTTC. Protein product: CASSSRDRGRSYTF.

The chain carries TRBV19 and TRBJ1-1; 7 bases line up with TRBD1. This CDR3 has 14 amino acids. Germline V gives CDR1 LNHDA, CDR2 SQIVND (reference sequence). V gave up 6 bases and J gave up 1 base; unmatched junction bases: 5. The CDR3 region has the DNA TGTGCCAGTAGCTCCGGGACAGCGAACACTGAAGCTTTCTTT. Amino acids: CASSSGTANTEAFF.

The chain employs TRBV4-3 and TRBJ1-1; weak D call: TRBD1 (5 bases). The CDR3 loop spans 15 amino acids. Germline CDR1 LGHNA, CDR2 YSLEER. V shed 0 bases and J shed 1 base, with 9 bases lying between them. The CDR3 sequence: CASSQELQGNTEAFF. The CDR3, as DNA: TGCGCCAGCAGCCAAGAACTCCAGGGGAACACTGAAGCTTTCTTT.

V gene TRBV7-9 combines with J gene TRBJ1-4; D is possibly TRBD1 (6 bases). There are 14 residues in the CDR3. Deletions cut 5 bases from V and 7 bases from J, with 14 bases between. Germline values: CDR1 SEHNR, CDR2 FQNEAQ (reference sequence). The CDR3 sequence is CASSPNRAGEKLFF. Written as DNA, the CDR3 is TGTGCCAGCAGCCCGAACAGGGCTGGTGAAAAACTGTTTTTT.

V and J are TRBV11-2 and TRBJ1-1, with D maybe TRBD1 (5 bases). The CDR3 covers 13 residues. V was shortened by 5 bases and J by 4 bases, with 11 bases between the two germline ends. The V gene's germline CDR1 is SGHAT and CDR2 FQNNGV. CDR3 sequence reads: CASSVKGLTEAFF. The CDR3 nucleotides are TGTGCCAGCAGCGTTAAGGGGCTCACTGAAGCTTTCTTT. Drawing the rest from reference TRBV11-2 and TRBJ1-1, the complete variable domain is EAGVAQSPRYKIIEKRQSVAFWCNPISGHATLYWYQQILGQGPKLLIQFQNNGVVDDSQLPKDRFSAERLKGVDSTLKIQPAKLEDSAVYLCASSVKGLTEAFFGQGTRLTVV.

This clone was recorded once. The DNA for the CDR3 is TGTGCCAGCAGTCGGACACTAAGCTCTGGAAACACCATATATTTT. It is translated as CASSRTLSSGNTIYF. The rearrangement joins TRBV28 to TRBJ1-3; TRBD1 is a possible D gene (5 bases). This CDR3 spans 15 amino acids. Germline CDR1 is MDHEN and CDR2 is SYDVKM. Between the trimmed V and J ends, which lost 5 bases and 0 bases, there was a span of 11 bases.

There are a few counts of this clone. The CDR3 protein is CASSGDRAQPQHF. CDR3 DNA sequence: TGTGCCAGTAGCGGGGACAGGGCTCAGCCCCAGCATTTT. The genes are TRBV19 and TRBJ1-5, with 9 positions matching TRBD1. The CDR3 runs 13 residues. Trimming at V came to 6 bases and at J to 6 bases, leaving 3 bases not matched to a gene. Germline CDR1 and CDR2: LNHDA and SQIVND (reference sequence).

The V and J genes are TRBV30 and TRBJ1-3; 7 bases match TRBD1. Germline CDR1 is GTSNPN and CDR2 is SVGIG (reference sequence). The length of the CDR3 is 15 residues. The ends lost 1 base at V and 0 bases at J; junction bases unmatched: 3. The CDR3 bases are TGTGCCTGGAGTGCAGGGGGGTACTCTGGAAACACCATATATTTT. As protein: CAWSAGGYSGNTIYF.

CDR3 in amino acids: CASTGTGGFDQPQHF. In nucleotides, the CDR3 is TGTGCCAGTACTGGGACAGGGGGGTTTGATCAGCCCCAGCATTTT. The V and J genes are TRBV19 and TRBJ1-5; 11 nucleotides line up with TRBD1. This CDR3 spans 15 amino acids. Germline CDR1 LNHDA, CDR2 SQIVND (reference sequence). V shed 7 bases and J 5 bases; nucleotides not matched to a gene: 7.

The chain couples TRBV11-2 to TRBJ2-2; TRBD1 might be the D (6 bases). CDR1 is SGHAT, CDR2 FQNNGV, per germline. Trimming left V 5 bases short and J 6 bases short, with 10 bases between. This CDR3 has 13 amino acids. CDR3 nucleotide sequence: TGTGCCAGCAGCAAGGGGGTTTCCGGGGAGCTGTTTTTT. Residues: CASSKGVSGELFF.